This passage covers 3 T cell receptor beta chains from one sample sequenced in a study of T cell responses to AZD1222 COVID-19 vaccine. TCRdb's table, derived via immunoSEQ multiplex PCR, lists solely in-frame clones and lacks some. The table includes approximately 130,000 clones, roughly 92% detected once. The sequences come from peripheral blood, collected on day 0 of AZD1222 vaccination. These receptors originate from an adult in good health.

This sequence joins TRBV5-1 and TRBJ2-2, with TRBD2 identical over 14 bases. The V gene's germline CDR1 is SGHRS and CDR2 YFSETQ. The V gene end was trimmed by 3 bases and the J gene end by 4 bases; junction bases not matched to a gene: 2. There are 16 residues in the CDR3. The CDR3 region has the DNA TGCGCCAGCAGCTCGGGACTAGCGGGGGTCACCGGGGAGCTGTTTTTT. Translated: CASSSGLAGVTGELFF. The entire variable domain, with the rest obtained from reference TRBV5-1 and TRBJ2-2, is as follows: KAGVTQTPRYLIKTRGQQVTLSCSPISGHRSVSWYQQTPGQGLQFLFEYFSETQRNKGNFPGRFSGRQFSNSRSEMNVSTLELGDSALYLCASSSGLAGVTGELFFGEGSRLTVL.

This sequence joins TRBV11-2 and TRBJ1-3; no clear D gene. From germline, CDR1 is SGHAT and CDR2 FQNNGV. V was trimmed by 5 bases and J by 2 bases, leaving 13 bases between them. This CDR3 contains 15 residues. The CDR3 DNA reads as TGTGCCAGCAGCGCCTTTCAGGAGCCTGGAAACACCATATATTTT. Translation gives CASSAFQEPGNTIYF. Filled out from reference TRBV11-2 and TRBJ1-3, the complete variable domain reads EAGVAQSPRYKIIEKRQSVAFWCNPISGHATLYWYQQILGQGPKLLIQFQNNGVVDDSQLPKDRFSAERLKGVDSTLKIQPAKLEDSAVYLCASSAFQEPGNTIYFGEGSWLTVV.

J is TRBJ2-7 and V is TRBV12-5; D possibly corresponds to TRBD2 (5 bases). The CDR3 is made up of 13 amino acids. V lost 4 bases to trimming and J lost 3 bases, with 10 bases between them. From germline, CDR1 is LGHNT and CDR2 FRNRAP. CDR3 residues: CASGSSGNYEQYF. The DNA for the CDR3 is TGTGCTAGTGGTTCCTCGGGGAACTACGAGCAGTACTTC. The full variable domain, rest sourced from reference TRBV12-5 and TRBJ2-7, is DARVTQTPRHKVTEMGQEVTMRCQPILGHNTVFWYRQTMMQGLELLAYFRNRAPLDDSGMPKDRFSAEMPDATLATLKIQPSEPRDSAVYFCASGSSGNYEQYFGPGTRLTVT.